This T cell receptor (beta chain) was identified during a study of cytomegalovirus exposure and HLA in healthy donors. V was pared by 5 bases and J by 0 bases, with 5 bases of the junction left unmatched. The CDR3 has 15 amino acids. Germline V lookup: CDR1 MNHEY, CDR2 SMNVEV (reference sequence). General observations from the study: Confirmation was obtained in vitro that a few CMV-associated chains are specific for CMV antigens.

About this clone: The antigen remains undetermined.

The data were produced by immunoSEQ multiplex PCR, yet TCRdb's version contains in-frame clones alone and is incomplete. The table has about 160,000 clones, 86% seen once. This sequence originates from a woman aged 18-30 years in good health and CMV-seronegative. Material for sequencing was PBMCs. The chain recombines TRBV27 with TRBJ1-1, with 8 bases matching TRBD1. The DNA of the CDR3 is TGTGCCAGCAGTCCGGGGGACAGGTTGAACACTGAAGCTTTCTTT. Protein: CASSPGDRLNTEAFF.